The 30 T cell receptor beta chains below were found in one sample sequenced in a study of cytomegalovirus exposure and HLA in healthy donors. In the PCR, 60 Vbeta and 13 Jbeta primers were used. Libraries were prepared by immunoSEQ multiplex PCR; TCRdb keeps only in-frame clonotypes and omits some of them. The sample holds about 170,000 clones; 73% are singletons and the top ten take 5.4%. Sequencing was done on a sample of PBMCs. These TCRs come from a woman between 18 and 29 years old in good health and CMV-seropositive.

This clone was observed a handful of times. V is TRBV30 and J is TRBJ1-1; 10 nucleotides match TRBD1. The CDR3 has 15 residues. Germline V lookup: CDR1 GTSNPN, CDR2 SVGIG (reference sequence). V was pared by 2 bases and J by 0 bases, with 3 bases of the junction left unmatched. As DNA, the CDR3 is TGTGCCTGGAGTTATGGGACAGGGGTGAACACTGAAGCTTTCTTT. Translating gives CAWSYGTGVNTEAFF.

The V gene is TRBV30, the J gene TRBJ1-5; possible D gene TRBD1, 6 bases. V was shortened by 1 base and J by 6 bases, with 19 bases between the two germline ends. The CDR3 runs 16 residues. The germline gives CDR1 GTSNPN, CDR2 SVGIG (reference sequence). The CDR3 DNA follows: TGTGCCTGGAGTGAGAGCGCGGCCGAGGGGGTTCAGCCCCAGCATTTT. The encoded protein is CAWSESAAEGVQPQHF.

This clone was picked up a small number of times. CDR3 region: CASSLGDRGPQETQYF. DNA of the CDR3: TGTGCCAGCAGTCTTGGAGACAGGGGGCCGCAAGAGACCCAGTACTTC. This chain links TRBV25-1 with TRBJ2-5; TRBD1 matches 10 bases. From germline, CDR1 is MGHDK and CDR2 SYGVNS. The CDR3 extends over 16 amino acids. V gave up 5 bases and J gave up 2 bases; unmatched junction bases: 8.

The chain employs TRBV7-9 and TRBJ1-2; TRBD1 might be the D (6 bases). Trimming cost V 7 bases and J 8 bases, with 20 bases left between them. The CDR3 length is 14 residues. Germline loops: CDR1 SEHNR, CDR2 FQNEAQ (reference sequence). The CDR3, as DNA: TGTGCCAGCACCGTGGGAGGGGGATTGAGAGGCTACACCTTC. It yields the protein CASTVGGGLRGYTF.

As DNA, the CDR3 is TGTGCCAGCCGTATGGGCGGGTGGAGCGGGGCTTACAATGAGCAGTTCTTC. Amino acids: CASRMGGWSGAYNEQFF. V and J are TRBV5-8 and TRBJ2-1; 7 bases fit TRBD2. V lost 7 bases and J lost 4; bases outside the gene matches: 17. Germline CDR1 and CDR2: SGHTS and YDEGEE. This CDR3 has 17 residues.

V gene TRBV6-5 combines with J gene TRBJ2-7; 12 nucleotides align to TRBD2. Germline lookup yields CDR1 MNHEY and CDR2 SVGAGI. V shed 5 bases, J shed 4 bases, and the junction held 6 bases outside the gene matches. This CDR3 is built from 15 residues. CDR3 region: CASSRSTSGGYEQYF. In DNA form, the CDR3 reads TGTGCCAGCAGTCGATCGACTAGCGGGGGTTACGAGCAGTACTTC.

V is TRBV15 and J is TRBJ2-7; D remains unclear. With 1 base removed from V and 2 bases from J, the gap between germline ends came to 9 bases. This CDR3 region has 14 residues. Germline CDR1 and CDR2: LNHNV and YYDKDF (reference sequence). CDR3 in DNA: TGTGCCACCAGCAGAGGGCCTGACACCTACGAGCAGTACTTC. Translation: CATSRGPDTYEQYF.

The CDR3 DNA follows: TGCAGCGCCGGCACCCAGGGGGCAGGCGGGGAGCTGTTTTTT. This gives the protein CSAGTQGAGGELFF. The J gene is TRBJ2-2, the V gene TRBV29-1, with 8 bases matching TRBD1. CDR3 length: 14 residues. V shed 7 bases, J shed 7 bases, and the junction held 11 bases outside the gene matches. Germline V lookup: CDR1 SQVTM, CDR2 ANQGSEA.

This clone came up a few times. V and J are TRBV7-9 and TRBJ1-1; D is undetermined. Trimming removed 5 bases from V and 2 bases from J, with 9 bases in between. CDR3 size: 13 residues. Germline loops: CDR1 SEHNR, CDR2 FQNEAQ (reference sequence). This CDR3 reads CASSITVNTEAFF. CDR3 in DNA: TGTGCCAGCAGCATCACAGTTAACACTGAAGCTTTCTTT.

This chain links TRBV19 with TRBJ2-5, with 8 bases lining up with TRBD2. Germline loops: CDR1 LNHDA, CDR2 SQIVND (reference sequence). The CDR3 spans 15 residues. With V trimmed by 5 bases and J by 1 base, 6 bases remained unmatched. Here the CDR3 reads CASSVTGTSQETQYF. The CDR3 DNA is TGTGCCAGTAGTGTTACCGGGACTAGCCAAGAGACCCAGTACTTC.

The chain joins TRBV10-3 to TRBJ2-2, with 15 bases fitting TRBD2. The trim removed 2 bases at V and 6 bases at J, leaving 7 bases unmatched. CDR1 and CDR2 (germline): ENHRY, SYGVKD. The length of the CDR3 is 18 residues. The CDR3 region has the DNA TGTGCCATCAGTGAGAGGGGACTAGCGGGGGGTCAGGCCGGGGAGCTGTTTTTT. This encodes CAISERGLAGGQAGELFF.

This clone has just one count. One end of the junction fails to match germline, which may point to a read error. This chain joins TRBV27 and TRBJ1-1; D is perhaps TRBD1 (5 bases). This CDR3 comprises 12 residues. Germline lookup yields CDR1 MNHEY and CDR2 SMNVEV (reference sequence). The CDR3 sequence: CAGSSGVTEAFF. In DNA, the CDR3 is TGTGCCGGCAGTTCGGGGGTCACTGAAGCTTTCTTT.

The chain has TRBV5-6 and TRBJ1-3; D remains unclear. Germline-derived CDR1 and CDR2 are SGHDT and YYEEEE. Trimming took 1 base from V and 1 from J, leaving 6 bases between them. This CDR3 comprises 14 residues. CDR3 protein: CASSLRASGNTIYF. CDR3 in DNA: TGTGCCAGCAGCTTGAGAGCTTCTGGAAACACCATATATTTT. The full variable domain, completed using reference TRBV5-6 and TRBJ1-3, is DAGVTQSPTHLIKTRGQQVTLRCSPKSGHDTVSWYQQALGQGPQFIFQYYEEEERQRGNFPDRFSGHQFPNYSSELNVNALLLGDSALYLCASSLRASGNTIYFGEGSWLTVV.

The chain uses TRBV10-3 and TRBJ1-1; D possibly corresponds to TRBD1 (5 bases). Looked up from germline, CDR1 is ENHRY and CDR2 is SYGVKD. The V gene lost 5 bases and the J gene lost 5 bases, with 6 bases spanning the gap. The CDR3 totals 11 residues. The CDR3 sequence is CAISRGTEAFF. In DNA, the CDR3 is TGTGCCATCAGTCGGGGGACTGAAGCTTTCTTT.

The rearrangement joins TRBV30 to TRBJ1-1, with TRBD1 identical over 9 bases. CDR1 and CDR2 from the germline V gene are GTSNPN and SVGIG (reference sequence). J gave up 6 bases and V 2 bases, and 1 base lay outside the gene matches. This CDR3 comprises 12 residues. CDR3 coding DNA: TGTGCCTGGAGTACAGGGGGCCCTGAAGCTTTCTTT. It is translated as CAWSTGGPEAFF.

The gene calls are TRBV29-1 and TRBJ1-2; D is possibly TRBD1 (6 bases). V lost 1 base, J lost 0 bases, and 21 bases lay in between. This CDR3 is 18 amino acids long. In germline, CDR1 is SQVTM, CDR2 ANQGSEA. CDR3 sequence: CSVEGRTANQITNYGYTF. The CDR3 bases are TGCAGCGTTGAAGGGAGGACAGCGAACCAAATTACTAACTATGGCTACACCTTC.

This chain uses TRBV19 with TRBJ2-3; D unclear. This CDR3 is built from 12 residues. Per the germline V gene, CDR1 is LNHDA and CDR2 is SQIVND (reference sequence). V shed 3 bases and J shed 1 base, with 2 bases lying between them. The CDR3 region is CASSIGTDTQYF. DNA for the CDR3: TGTGCCAGTAGTATCGGCACAGATACGCAGTATTTT.

This chain connects TRBV18 to TRBJ1-1; D unclear. V dropped 0 bases and J dropped 1 base, with 9 bases sitting between them. CDR1 KGHSH and CDR2 LQKENI come from the germline V gene. The CDR3 runs 15 residues. The CDR3 region has the DNA TGTGCCAGCTCACCACCGGGAGGCCAGAACACTGAAGCTTTCTTT. Translation gives CASSPPGGQNTEAFF.

CDR3: CASSSTGGVAEAFF. For the CDR3, the DNA is TGTGCCAGCAGCTCCACAGGGGGCGTCGCTGAAGCTTTCTTT. This chain links TRBV5-4 with TRBJ1-1; 9 bases match TRBD1. This CDR3 comprises 14 residues. With 3 bases clipped from V and 6 bases from J, the junction kept 6 bases outside the gene matches. The germline V gene encodes CDR1 SGHNT and CDR2 YYREEE (reference sequence).

J is TRBJ1-4 and V is TRBV27; TRBD1 is a possible D gene (6 bases). There are 16 residues in the CDR3. CDR1 MNHEY and CDR2 SMNVEV come from the germline V gene (reference sequence). The ends were cut back, 5 bases at V and 0 bases at J, with 13 bases in the middle. The CDR3 is CASSLQGSATNEKLFF. As DNA, the CDR3 is TGTGCCAGCAGTCTACAGGGTTCTGCAACTAATGAAAAACTGTTTTTT.

V and J are TRBV11-3 and TRBJ2-5; no clear D. The J call could be wrong; TRBJ2-7 is a better fit for the DNA end. This CDR3 comprises 14 residues. Germline CDR1 and CDR2: SGHNT and YENEEA. The CDR3 DNA sequence: TGTGCCAGCAGCTTATTTGGGGACTCCTACGAGCAGTACTTC. Its translation: CASSLFGDSYEQYF.

The CDR3, as DNA: TGTGCCAGCAGCGCACAGGGGTCTCCCTATGGCTACACCTTC. It specifies CASSAQGSPYGYTF. The J gene is TRBJ1-2, the V gene TRBV7-9; 7 positions match TRBD1. Trimming removed 5 bases from V and 4 bases from J; junction bases left unmatched: 7. Per germline, CDR1 SEHNR and CDR2 FQNEAQ (reference sequence). The CDR3 extends over 14 amino acids.

This clone occurred once. The rearrangement joins TRBV6-1 to TRBJ2-7, with D uncertain. The V gene lost 6 bases and the J gene lost 4 bases, with 10 bases spanning the gap. Germline V lookup: CDR1 MNHNS, CDR2 SASEGT. This CDR3 region has 12 residues. The CDR3 here is CASSANSYEQYF. CDR3 DNA sequence: TGTGCCAGCAGCGCCAACTCATACGAGCAGTACTTC.

The chain joins TRBV2 to TRBJ1-4, with D possibly TRBD1 on 5 matching bases. The germline V and J ends were trimmed by 3 bases and 2 bases, with 10 bases remaining between them. Per the germline V gene, CDR1 is SNHLY and CDR2 is FYNNEI. This CDR3 has 15 amino acids. The CDR3 DNA is TGTGCCAGCAGTGATATAGGGGATACTAATGAAAAACTGTTTTTT. It is translated as CASSDIGDTNEKLFF.

V gene TRBV2 combines with J gene TRBJ1-3; 10 bases map to TRBD1. CDR1 is SNHLY and CDR2 is FYNNEI in the germline V gene. Germline trimming cut 3 bases from V and 0 bases from J; bases unmatched to any gene: 2. The CDR3 spans 16 residues. CDR3 in amino acids: CASSERQGASGNTIYF. The DNA of the CDR3 is TGTGCCAGCAGTGAGAGACAGGGGGCCTCTGGAAACACCATATATTTT.

V usage is TRBV2 and J usage is TRBJ2-6; D is possibly TRBD2 (6 bases). V was trimmed by 4 bases and J by 2 bases, leaving 9 bases between them. Germline V gene data show CDR1 as SNHLY and CDR2 as FYNNEI. This CDR3 has 15 residues. The CDR3 spells CASSGEAPGANVLTF. The CDR3 DNA sequence: TGTGCCAGCAGTGGGGAGGCCCCTGGGGCCAACGTCCTGACTTTC.

This clone was picked up a small number of times. The chain is built from TRBV12-5 and TRBJ1-5, with a possible D match to TRBD1 (6 bases). Germline CDR1 is LGHNT and CDR2 is FRNRAP. V was cut by 6 bases and J by 1 base, with 16 bases left in between. The CDR3 sequence is 16 residues long. The CDR3 loop reads CASGTGFQESNQPQHF. CDR3 nucleotides: TGTGCTAGTGGAACAGGGTTTCAGGAAAGCAATCAGCCCCAGCATTTT.

The chain uses TRBV6-5 and TRBJ2-3; D gene uncertain. CDR1 MNHEY and CDR2 SVGAGI come from the germline V gene. CDR3 length: 14 amino acids. The V end lost 2 bases, the J end lost 7 bases, and 13 bases lay between the germline ends. The CDR3, as DNA: TGTGCCAGCAGTTACAGCCGTTCTCCCTATACGCAGTATTTT. It codes for CASSYSRSPYTQYF.

This chain joins TRBV7-8 and TRBJ1-1, with 7 bases fitting TRBD1. From germline, CDR1 is SGHVS and CDR2 FQNEAQ. The CDR3 has 15 residues. Germline trimming cut 4 bases from V and 1 base from J; bases unmatched to any gene: 6. CDR3 DNA sequence: TGTGCCAGCAGCTCAGGGACAGCCAGGAACACTGAAGCTTTCTTT. Residues: CASSSGTARNTEAFF.

The chain is built from TRBV7-9 and TRBJ1-4, with 9 nucleotides matching TRBD1. The V gene end was trimmed by 5 bases and the J gene end by 5 bases; junction bases not matched to a gene: 3. The CDR3 runs 14 residues. Germline-derived CDR1 and CDR2 are SEHNR and FQNEAQ (reference sequence). CDR3 amino acids: CASSPDRGNEKLFF. In DNA, the CDR3 is TGTGCCAGCAGCCCCGACAGGGGGAATGAAAAACTGTTTTTT.